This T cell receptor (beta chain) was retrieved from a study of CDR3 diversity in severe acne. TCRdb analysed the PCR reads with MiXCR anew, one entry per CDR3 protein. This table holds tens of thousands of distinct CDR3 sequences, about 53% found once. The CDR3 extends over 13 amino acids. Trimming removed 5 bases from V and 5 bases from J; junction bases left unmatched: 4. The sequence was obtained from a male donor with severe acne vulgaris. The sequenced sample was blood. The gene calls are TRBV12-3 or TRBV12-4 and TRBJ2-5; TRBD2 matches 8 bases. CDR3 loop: CASSPSGSETQYF. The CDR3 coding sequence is TGTGCCAGCAGTCCAAGCGGGAGTGAGACCCAGTACTTC.